This T cell receptor (beta chain) was observed in a study of T cells after yellow fever vaccination. Study-wide results and caveats: One caveat is that FACS-sorted repertoires could contain abundant clonotypes contaminating from the bulk population. Weaker overall was a secondary response that nonetheless peaked faster, on day 5 versus 15. Most primary-vaccination clones recurred post-booster (about 96% CD4, 88% CD8).

Germline V gene sequence: CDR1 SGHRS, CDR2 YFSETQ. The CDR3 consists of 14 residues. V lost 1 base to trimming and J lost 7 bases, with 12 bases between them. On this clonotype: What it binds is not known.

TCRdb fed the 5' RACE reads into MiXCR, producing one record per CDR3 protein. This sample yields 610,000 or so distinct CDR3 sequences, of which approximately 13% are seen a single time; under 15% belongs to the top ten. This specimen was PBMCs, taken on the day of the yellow fever booster vaccination. V usage is TRBV5-1 and J usage is TRBJ1-5; no clear D gene. This TCR derives from a man between 25 and 39 years old who received the YFV17D yellow fever vaccine. CDR3 residues: CASSLSLQGQPQHF. DNA of the CDR3: TGCGCCAGCAGCTTGAGCTTACAAGGCCAGCCCCAGCATTTT. The entire variable domain, with the rest obtained from reference TRBV5-1 and TRBJ1-5, is as follows: KAGVTQTPRYLIKTRGQQVTLSCSPISGHRSVSWYQQTPGQGLQFLFEYFSETQRNKGNFPGRFSGRQFSNSRSEMNVSTLELGDSALYLCASSLSLQGQPQHFGDGTRLSIL.